The clone carrying this T cell receptor beta chain was seen repeatedly, ten times or more. Antigen unknown. The CDR3 totals 15 residues. J gave up 4 bases and V 0 bases, and 6 bases lay outside the gene matches. Per the germline V gene, CDR1 is DFQATT and CDR2 is SNEGSKA (reference sequence). 5'RACE template switching produced TCR cDNA carrying a universal primer site and UMIs. MiXCR, run by TCRdb on the 5' RACE reads, gives a single entry per CDR3 protein. The table shows around 68,000 distinct CDR3 sequences, with about 7.7% occurring only once. This record comes from a study of T cells after yellow fever vaccination. Overall study results and limits: Abundant clonotypes from the bulk population could get into FACS-sorted repertoires as contaminants. The study re-detected most primary-vaccination clones after the booster (roughly 95% CD4, 88% CD8). Overall, a small share of clonotypes was seen in both CD4 and CD8 compartments.

The V call is TRBV20-1, the J call TRBJ2-1; 7 nucleotides align to TRBD2. The sequence was obtained from a young man who received the YFV17D yellow fever vaccine. The sequencing used CD8+ T cells sorted from PBMCs, collected 9 to 11 days after the first yellow fever vaccination. The CDR3 loop is CSAREELARYNEQFF. CDR3 bases: TGCAGTGCTAGAGAGGAACTAGCGCGGTACAATGAGCAGTTCTTC.